This TCR beta chain was sequenced for a study of T cell responses to AZD1222 COVID-19 vaccine. Study outcomes and limitations: Close to half of all spike-specific TCRs reportedly target regions of the variants that are unmutated. Clonal diversity may have been underestimated in mostly white British donors. A rise in Spike-specific TCR breadth and depth followed two AZD1222 doses.

The CDR3 totals 14 residues. Germline V lookup: CDR1 MDHEN, CDR2 SYDVKM. V gave up 2 bases and J gave up 8 bases, with 12 bases separating them. Note on this clone: Its antigen is undetermined.

Both about-4-week and about-12-week second-dose recipients were combined. Clones were sequenced by immunoSEQ multiplex PCR, and TCRdb holds only the in-frame ones, with some missing. The sample gives hundreds of thousands of clones, about 94% of which show up once; around 0.6% is in the top ten. The TCR originated in an adult who received the AZD1222 COVID-19 vaccine. This chain connects TRBV28 to TRBJ1-4; D may be TRBD1 (5 bases). This sample comprised peripheral blood, obtained 28 days after the second AZD1222 dose. The CDR3 sequence is CASSLGTVWEKLFF. DNA of the CDR3: TGTGCCAGCAGTTTAGGGACGGTGTGGGAAAAACTGTTTTTT.